This TCR beta chain comes out of a study of technical replicates of blood from a few donors (dated by TCRdb to the late 2010s). With respect to this clone: There is no known antigen for this receptor. Per-base qualities were not stored, and no clone one base away is much larger.

The germline V gene (reference sequence) provides CDR1 LNHDA and CDR2 SQIVND. Trimming removed 1 base from V and 3 bases from J, leaving 9 bases between the germline ends. From the cysteine through the phenylalanine, the CDR3 covers 15 amino acids. Kept here is only the CDR3 DNA, which spans 45 bases and is read in frame from base 1. Libraries were constructed by the immunoSEQ multiplex PCR assay. TCRdb retrieved this table from immuneACCESS and kept in-frame rearrangements only. Not all clones are present; in checked studies, unresolved V genes account for under half, and no reason is known for the remainder. Here the sample has tens of thousands of clones; less than 90% occur a single time. The ten largest clones take up 5% to 6% of the sample.

Sequencing was done on a sample of PBMCs. The sequence links TRBV19 to TRBJ1-4, with no reliable assignment of the D segment. This TCR was recovered from a human donor in good health. Some clones in this sample may be carry-over from other donors' samples. The nucleotide sequence reads TGTGCCAGTAGTATAGCACGGAGTGCTAATGAAAAACTGTTTTTT. This yields the protein CASSIARSANEKLFF.